Following are 30 T cell receptor beta chains from one sample sequenced in a study of early T cells in non-severe SARS-CoV-2 infection. Each CDR3 protein gets one entry after TCRdb re-called the 5' RACE reads with MiXCR. The sample consists of some 54,000 distinct CDR3 sequences, more than 8.5% of them appearing once. Sequencing was done on a sample of whole blood. The receptors derive from an adult who was a healthcare worker with PCR-confirmed SARS-CoV-2 infection or an uninfected control (not recorded which).

The table lists this clonotype with many counts. The rearrangement links TRBV18 to TRBJ1-2; the D is unclear. Trimming stripped 3 bases from V and 0 bases from J, with 14 bases between. Germline CDR1 reads KGHSH; CDR2 reads LQKENI. The CDR3 is 16 residues long. The CDR3 region is CASSPQDLPANYGYTF. The CDR3 nucleotides read TGTGCCAGCTCACCCCAGGACTTGCCCGCTAACTATGGCTACACCTTC. Using reference TRBV18 and TRBJ1-2 for the parts outside the CDR3, the full variable domain is NAGVMQNPRHLVRRRGQEARLRCSPMKGHSHVYWYRQLPEEGLKFMVYLQKENIIDESGMPKERFSAEFPKEGPSILRIQQVVRGDSAAYFCASSPQDLPANYGYTFGSGTRLTVV.

This clonotype was seen at least ten times. This rearrangement joins TRBV2 to TRBJ2-7; TRBD2 matches 7 bases. The CDR3 is made up of 18 amino acids. The V gene end was trimmed by 2 bases and the J gene end by 0 bases; junction bases not matched to a gene: 13. Per germline, CDR1 SNHLY and CDR2 FYNNEI. The CDR3 loop is CASSEMASGDRSSYEQYF. The CDR3, as DNA: TGTGCCAGCAGTGAAATGGCTAGCGGAGACCGTAGCTCCTACGAGCAGTACTTC.

This clonotype was found many times. The V gene is TRBV9, the J gene TRBJ2-5, with 13 positions matching TRBD2. Germline V gene sequence: CDR1 SGDLS, CDR2 YYNGEE. This CDR3 comprises 16 residues. The ends lost 3 bases at V and 5 bases at J; junction bases unmatched: 7. CDR3 residues: CASSARTSGRRETQYF. The CDR3 DNA reads as TGTGCCAGCAGCGCCCGGACTAGCGGGAGACGGGAGACCCAGTACTTC.

At least ten counts were recorded for this clonotype. V is TRBV6-5 and J is TRBJ1-2; D call uncertain. Germline V lookup: CDR1 MNHEY, CDR2 SVGAGI. V was shortened by 7 bases and J by 4 bases, with 22 bases between the two germline ends. The CDR3 consists of 16 residues. CDR3 amino acids: CASTHGRTVRGYGYTF. The CDR3 nucleotides read TGTGCCAGCACCCACGGGAGGACCGTCCGCGGCTATGGCTACACCTTC.

For this clonotype: A read error may be the cause here, since a much bigger clone is one base away. This rearrangement joins TRBV12-3 or TRBV12-4 to TRBJ2-5, with D possibly TRBD2 on 6 matching bases. This CDR3 region has 15 residues. V dropped 5 bases and J dropped 2 bases, with 15 bases sitting between them. CDR3 region: CASSPGGALQETQYF. The CDR3 DNA sequence: TGTGCCAGCAGTCCCGGGGGAGCCTTACAAGAGACCCAGTACTTC.

The rearrangement joins TRBV11-2 to TRBJ2-1; no clear D. From germline, CDR1 is SGHAT and CDR2 FQNNGV. CDR3 length: 11 residues. The V gene lost 6 bases and the J gene lost 10 bases, with 10 bases spanning the gap. In DNA form, the CDR3 reads TGTGCCAGCAGACAAGGAAGGGAGCAGTTCTTC. Translated, it gives CASRQGREQFF.

The V gene is TRBV3-1, the J gene TRBJ2-7, with 15 bases that match TRBD2. CDR1 and CDR2 from the germline V gene are LGHDT and YNNKEL (reference sequence). The CDR3 contains 18 residues. Trimming took 4 bases from V and 3 from J; bases not matched to a gene: 10. The DNA of the CDR3 is TGTGCCAGCAGCCCGGGACTAGCGGGAGGTCAAACAGACTACGAGCAGTACTTC. Protein product: CASSPGLAGGQTDYEQYF.

In its sample, this clonotype was seen many times. This chain links TRBV29-1 with TRBJ2-3, with 14 positions matching TRBD2. CDR1 SQVTM and CDR2 ANQGSEA come from the germline V gene. This CDR3 region has 17 residues. V was pared by 0 bases and J by 4 bases, with 6 bases of the junction left unmatched. The CDR3 DNA reads TGCAGCGTTGAAGATCCTAGGGGACTAGCGGGAGCAGATACGCAGTATTTT. Translation gives CSVEDPRGLAGADTQYF.

J is TRBJ1-1 and V is TRBV4-3; D gene unclear. CDR1 LGHNA and CDR2 YSLEER come from the germline V gene. With 1 base removed from V and 2 bases from J, the gap between germline ends came to 8 bases. CDR3 length: 14 amino acids. The CDR3 region has the DNA TGCGCCAGCAGCCAAGTGGACCGAAACACTGAAGCTTTCTTT. It encodes CASSQVDRNTEAFF.

At least ten counts were recorded for this clonotype. The V gene is TRBV6-2 or TRBV6-3, the J gene TRBJ2-1, with D perhaps matching TRBD1 (8 bases). Germline CDR1 reads MNHEY; CDR2 reads SVGEGT. The CDR3 loop spans 16 amino acids. The V end lost 4 bases, the J end lost 0 bases, and 13 bases lay between the germline ends. The CDR3 nucleotides read TGTGCCAGCAGTTTAAACAGGGGGGGCTCCTACAATGAGCAGTTCTTC. Translated, it gives CASSLNRGGSYNEQFF.

There are many counts of this clonotype. The chain links TRBV5-1 to TRBJ2-7; D unclear. CDR3 size: 14 residues. Between the trimmed V and J ends, which lost 0 bases and 0 bases, there was a span of 7 bases. Germline CDR1 reads SGHRS; CDR2 reads YFSETQ. In DNA form, the CDR3 reads TGCGCCAGCAGCTTGGGCACCAGCTCCTACGAGCAGTACTTC. Translation gives CASSLGTSSYEQYF.

Notes on this clonotype: A much larger clone differs from this one at a single base, so this may be a read error. This chain uses TRBV29-1 with TRBJ2-4; 14 bases are a match to TRBD2. Germline values: CDR1 SQVTM, CDR2 ANQGSEA. The CDR3 has 16 amino acids. CDR3 nucleotide sequence: TGCAACGTTGAAGGGACTAGCGGGAGTGGGAGAGACATTCAGTACTTC. It encodes CNVEGTSGSGRDIQYF.

In this sample, this clonotype turned up many times. The chain recombines TRBV5-1 with TRBJ2-2; 9 positions match TRBD2. V gave up 1 base and J gave up 3 bases; unmatched junction bases: 4. The germline V gene encodes CDR1 SGHRS and CDR2 YFSETQ. CDR3 length equals 16 residues. CDR3 residues: CASSLIAGEDTGELFF. The CDR3 bases are TGCGCCAGCAGCTTGATAGCGGGAGAGGACACCGGGGAGCTGTTTTTT.

This clonotype was recorded at least ten times. The V call is TRBV20-1, the J call TRBJ1-3; D gene ambiguous. Trimming cost V 4 bases and J 2 bases, with 12 bases left between them. This CDR3 is 14 amino acids long. Germline CDR1 is DFQATT and CDR2 is SNEGSKA (reference sequence). The CDR3 DNA sequence: TGCAGTGCTAAAGACGGGGAAACTGGAAACACCATATATTTT. This encodes CSAKDGETGNTIYF.

The chain employs TRBV11-2 and TRBJ1-1, with D uncertain. The CDR3 contains 15 residues. Looked up from germline, CDR1 is SGHAT and CDR2 is FQNNGV. The V and J ends lost 5 bases and 0 bases respectively, with 13 bases between them. The CDR3 here is CASSPDSYMNTEAFF. CDR3 coding DNA: TGTGCCAGCAGCCCCGACTCCTACATGAACACTGAAGCTTTCTTT.

The chain links TRBV19 to TRBJ1-2; D may be TRBD1 (5 bases). Germline CDR1 LNHDA, CDR2 SQIVND (reference sequence). V gave up 4 bases and J gave up 5 bases, with 17 bases separating them. The CDR3 extends over 15 amino acids. CDR3 in amino acids: CASSTQWGPAYGYTF. CDR3 in DNA: TGTGCCAGTAGTACTCAATGGGGACCAGCATATGGCTACACCTTC. Together with reference TRBV19 and TRBJ1-2, the CDR3 gives the full variable domain: DGGITQSPKYLFRKEGQNVTLSCEQNLNHDAMYWYRQDPGQGLRLIYYSQIVNDFQKGDIAEGYSVSREKKESFPLTVTSAQKNPTAFYLCASSTQWGPAYGYTFGSGTRLTVV.

The chain couples TRBV7-9 to TRBJ2-7; TRBD2 agrees at 8 bases. V trimming: 7 bases; J trimming: 5 bases; junction bases outside the gene matches: 10. Germline V gene data show CDR1 as SEHNR and CDR2 as FQNEAQ (reference sequence). The CDR3 extends over 14 amino acids. The CDR3 region is CASKRAGGADEQYF. CDR3 DNA sequence: TGTGCCAGCAAGAGGGCGGGAGGAGCGGACGAGCAGTACTTC. The variable domain in full, completed from reference TRBV7-9 and TRBJ2-7, reads DTGVSQNPRHKITKRGQNVTFRCDPISEHNRLYWYRQTLGQGPEFLTYFQNEAQLEKSRLLSDRFSAERPKGSFSTLEIQRTEQGDSAMYLCASKRAGGADEQYFGPGTRLTVT.

This clonotype has a count of ten or more. The rearrangement links TRBV3-1 to TRBJ2-2; D gene unclear. The CDR3 is 14 amino acids. Germline CDR1 reads LGHDT; CDR2 reads YNNKEL (reference sequence). Deletions cut 6 bases from V and 4 bases from J, with 12 bases between. CDR3 in DNA: TGTGCCAGCAGGAGAATGCTGGGCACCGGGGAGCTGTTTTTT. It encodes CASRRMLGTGELFF.

V and J are TRBV24-1 and TRBJ1-1; D might be TRBD1 (5 bases). Germline-derived CDR1 and CDR2 are KGHDR and SFDVKD. This CDR3 spans 14 amino acids. V was pared by 1 base and J by 7 bases, with 12 bases between. This CDR3 reads CATSDFMGLFEAFF. For the CDR3, the DNA is TGTGCCACCAGTGATTTCATGGGGCTCTTTGAAGCTTTCTTT.

This clonotype has more than one count but fewer than ten. The chain couples TRBV30 to TRBJ1-2; D is perhaps TRBD1 (6 bases). Germline V lookup: CDR1 GTSNPN, CDR2 SVGIG (reference sequence). The CDR3 consists of 13 residues. V was trimmed by 4 bases and J by 8 bases, leaving 17 bases between them. In DNA, the CDR3 is TGTGCCTGGAACGAACGGGGGGCAGAGGGCTACACCTTC. This sequence encodes CAWNERGAEGYTF.

This clonotype was counted at least ten times. This rearrangement joins TRBV12-3 or TRBV12-4 to TRBJ1-2, with D possibly TRBD1 on 5 matching bases. This CDR3 is 14 amino acids long. With 1 base removed from V and 4 bases from J, the gap between germline ends came to 10 bases. CDR3 protein: CASSLGGKVYGYTF. The CDR3 bases are TGTGCCAGCAGTTTAGGGGGGAAGGTCTATGGCTACACCTTC.

The chain joins TRBV11-2 to TRBJ2-2; D perhaps matches TRBD1 (6 bases). CDR1 SGHAT and CDR2 FQNNGV come from the germline V gene. The V gene lost 6 bases and the J gene lost 2 bases, with 10 bases spanning the gap. CDR3 length: 14 residues. Here the CDR3 reads CASRQQGNTGELFF. CDR3 nucleotide sequence: TGTGCCAGCAGACAACAGGGAAACACCGGGGAGCTGTTTTTT.

This chain joins TRBV12-3 or TRBV12-4 and TRBJ1-2; no clear D gene. V lost 7 bases and J lost 1, with 10 bases in between. This CDR3 has 13 amino acids. CDR3 region: CASTANLNYGYTF. The DNA for the CDR3 is TGTGCCAGCACAGCCAACCTTAACTATGGCTACACCTTC.

The chain couples TRBV14 to TRBJ2-3, with 7 bases fitting TRBD2. The CDR3 length is 16 residues. With 1 base clipped from V and 5 bases from J, the junction kept 9 bases outside the gene matches. In germline, CDR1 is SGHDN, CDR2 FVKESK. DNA of the CDR3: TGTGCCAGCAGCCAAGGTTTGACGGGAGGCCGAGATACGCAGTATTTT. Its protein is CASSQGLTGGRDTQYF.

The rearrangement links TRBV9 to TRBJ2-7; 8 positions agree with TRBD2. There are 15 residues in the CDR3. J lost 0 bases, V lost 3 bases, and 5 bases had no gene match. The germline gives CDR1 SGDLS, CDR2 YYNGEE. CDR3 sequence reads: CASSAYGTSSYEQYF. The DNA of the CDR3 is TGTGCCAGCAGCGCCTACGGGACTAGCTCCTACGAGCAGTACTTC.

This clonotype was counted a few times. The gene calls are TRBV5-1 and TRBJ2-7; D perhaps matches TRBD2 (5 bases). With 4 bases removed from V and 5 bases from J, the gap between germline ends came to 13 bases. Germline CDR1 reads SGHRS; CDR2 reads YFSETQ. There are 13 residues in the CDR3. CDR3 region: CASSRSPGNEQYF. CDR3 DNA sequence: TGCGCCAGCAGCCGATCCCCCGGGAACGAGCAGTACTTC.

At least ten counts were recorded for this clonotype. The chain combines TRBV6-5 with TRBJ2-7; TRBD2 agrees at 9 bases. This CDR3 has 15 residues. Losses at the gene ends were 6 bases for V and 4 bases for J; bases not matched to a gene: 10. Germline assignment: CDR1 MNHEY and CDR2 SVGAGI. CDR3 amino acids: CASSQIAGEGYEQYF. The CDR3 nucleotides read TGTGCCAGCAGCCAAATAGCGGGAGAAGGGTACGAGCAGTACTTC.

This clonotype appeared many times. The genes are TRBV21-1 and TRBJ2-5; the table gives TRBD2 as D, unverified against the DNA. TRBV21-1 is marked as a pseudogene. This CDR3 contains 15 residues. CDR3 nucleotides: TGTGCCAGCAGCGTCCGAACAGCCCTTCAAGAGACCCAGTACTTC. Amino acids: CASSVRTALQETQYF.

CDR3 protein: CVVLQEPNTEAFF. Here the CDR3 DNA reads TGTGTCGTTTTACAGGAGCCTAACACTGAAGCTTTCTTT. V gene TRBV6-1 combines with J gene TRBJ1-1; a weak D match, TRBD1 (5 bases). Germline CDR1 reads MNHNS; CDR2 reads SASEGT. The CDR3 consists of 13 residues.

This clonotype has a count of ten or more. V and J are TRBV5-6 and TRBJ1-4; 7 bases fit TRBD1. V gave up 4 bases and J gave up 3 bases; unmatched junction bases: 15. The CDR3 is made up of 18 amino acids. Germline V gene sequence: CDR1 SGHDT, CDR2 YYEEEE. The DNA of the CDR3 is TGTGCCAGCAGCCTGTTCATAGGCGGGGGACAGCCTAATGAAAAACTGTTTTTT. This encodes CASSLFIGGGQPNEKLFF.